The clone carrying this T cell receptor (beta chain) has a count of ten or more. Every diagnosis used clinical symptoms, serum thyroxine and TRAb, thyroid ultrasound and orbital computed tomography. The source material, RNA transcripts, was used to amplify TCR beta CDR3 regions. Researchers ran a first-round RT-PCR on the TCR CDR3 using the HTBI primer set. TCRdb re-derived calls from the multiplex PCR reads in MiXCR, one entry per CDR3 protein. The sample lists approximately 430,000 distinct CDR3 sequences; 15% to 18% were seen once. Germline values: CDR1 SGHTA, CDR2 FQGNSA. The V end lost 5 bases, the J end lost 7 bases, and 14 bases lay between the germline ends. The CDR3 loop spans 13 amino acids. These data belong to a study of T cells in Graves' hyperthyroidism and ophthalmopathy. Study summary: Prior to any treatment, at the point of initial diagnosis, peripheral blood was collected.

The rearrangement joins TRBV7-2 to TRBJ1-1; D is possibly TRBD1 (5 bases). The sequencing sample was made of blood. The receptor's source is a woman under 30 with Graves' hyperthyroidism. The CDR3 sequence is CASSAGRTNEAFF. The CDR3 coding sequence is TGTGCCAGCAGCGCGGGACGGACGAATGAAGCTTTCTTT.